A single sample is the source of the 9 T cell receptor beta chains below, sequenced in a study of Ad26.COV2.S vaccination and SARS-CoV-2 variants (TCRdb year 2021). Libraries were prepared through the immunoSEQ multiplex PCR assay. Not all clones reach the TCRdb copy of this immuneACCESS table, which keeps in-frame sequences only. Checked studies attribute under half of the gap to unresolved V genes and leave the rest unexplained. The sample table contains hundreds of thousands of clones; only one count was recorded for over 80% of them. 1.5% to 2% of the sample is taken by the ten largest. The sample's treatment or condition label is to be understood as: some 20 received Ad26.COV2.S at low or high dose, single or two shots; a few received placebo; per-sample allocation not given. Repertoires of vaccine and placebo recipients were sequenced from samples collected on day 63 after the first injection.

The sequencing used peripheral blood, collected in a trial of Ad26.COV2.S vaccine versus placebo. These receptors all stem from a person aged 18-65 years who received the Ad26.COV2.S COVID-19 vaccine or a placebo.

This chain connects TRBV3-1 (or the pseudogene TRBV3-2) to TRBJ2-1, with 8 bases lining up with TRBD2. CDR1 LGHDT and CDR2 YNNKEL come from the germline V gene (reference sequence). V was clipped by 2 bases and J by 10 bases; unmatched bases: 4. This CDR3 region has 13 residues. The CDR3 sequence is CASSQKQRGEQFF. CDR3 nucleotides: TGTGCCAGCAGCCAAAAGCAGCGGGGGGAGCAGTTCTTC.

The V gene is TRBV30, the J gene TRBJ1-4; TRBD1 might be the D (5 bases). Germline V CDR1 and CDR2: GTSNPN, SVGIG (reference sequence). The CDR3 has 12 amino acids. Deletions cut 6 bases from V and 8 bases from J, with 13 bases between. The CDR3 here is CACDRPTEKLFF. The CDR3 region has the DNA TGTGCCTGCGACAGACCCACCGAAAAACTGTTTTTT. Variable domain in full (rest from reference TRBV30 and TRBJ1-4): SQTIHQWPATLVQPVGSPLSLECTVEGTSNPNLYWYRQAAGRGLQLLFYSVGIGQISSEVPQNLSASRPQDRQFILSSKKLLLSDSGFYLCACDRPTEKLFFGSGTQLSVL.

This chain links TRBV4-3 with TRBJ1-4; possibly TRBD1 for D (5 bases). CDR3 length equals 16 residues. The V end lost 1 base, the J end lost 7 bases, and 16 bases lay between the germline ends. Germline assignment: CDR1 LGHNA and CDR2 YSLEER. Here the CDR3 reads CASSQGGGRAGEKLFF. As DNA, the CDR3 is TGCGCCAGCAGCCAAGGGGGCGGTAGGGCTGGTGAAAAACTGTTTTTT.

In this sample, this clone turned up once. The J gene is TRBJ1-6, the V gene TRBV19, with 9 nucleotides matching TRBD1. CDR3 length: 14 residues. Losses at the gene ends were 4 bases for V and 11 bases for J; bases not matched to a gene: 6. The V gene's germline CDR1 is LNHDA and CDR2 SQIVND (reference sequence). CDR3 loop: CASSTGTGRTPLHF. CDR3 bases: TGTGCCAGTAGTACGGGGACAGGGAGGACACCCCTCCACTTT.

The V gene is TRBV28, the J gene TRBJ2-7, with D possibly matching TRBD2 (5 bases). CDR1 is MDHEN, CDR2 SYDVKM, per germline. With 5 bases removed from V and 0 bases from J, the gap between germline ends came to 8 bases. The CDR3 length is 13 residues. The CDR3: CASSPGDSYEQYF. DNA of the CDR3: TGTGCCAGCAGTCCCGGGGACTCCTACGAGCAGTACTTC.

The V and J genes are TRBV30 and TRBJ1-5; 7 positions agree with TRBD1. The germline V gene has CDR1 GTSNPN and CDR2 SVGIG (reference sequence). V lost 0 bases to trimming and J lost 0 bases; unmatched junction nucleotides: 2. This CDR3 has 15 amino acids. The CDR3 is CAWSVTGASNQPQHF. CDR3 DNA: TGTGCCTGGAGTGTAACAGGGGCTAGCAATCAGCCCCAGCATTTT.

The chain couples TRBV4-1 to TRBJ1-6, with a weak D call TRBD1 (6 bases). Looked up from germline, CDR1 is MGHRA and CDR2 is YSYEKL. The CDR3 extends over 16 amino acids. V gave up 4 bases and J gave up 8 bases, with 18 bases separating them. This CDR3 reads CASSLNREQKDSPLHF. DNA for the CDR3: TGCGCCAGCAGCCTAAACAGGGAGCAGAAGGATTCACCCCTCCACTTT.

This chain links TRBV7-9 with TRBJ2-7; the D is unclear. CDR3 length equals 13 residues. Deletions cut 5 bases from V and 1 base from J, with 9 bases between. Per germline, CDR1 SEHNR and CDR2 FQNEAQ (reference sequence). In DNA form, the CDR3 reads TGTGCCAGCAGCACACCCTTATCCTACGAGCAGTACTTC. Translated, it gives CASSTPLSYEQYF.

The chain uses TRBV18 and TRBJ1-4, with 7 bases fitting TRBD1. The CDR3 contains 16 residues. The trim removed 5 bases at V and 3 bases at J, leaving 9 bases unmatched. CDR1 KGHSH and CDR2 LQKENI come from the germline V gene. CDR3 loop: CASSANRGQANEKLFF. The CDR3 DNA sequence: TGTGCCAGCTCAGCAAACAGGGGTCAAGCTAATGAAAAACTGTTTTTT.